This T cell receptor (beta chain) was captured in a study of blood T cell repertoires in COVID-19. This CDR3 comprises 13 residues. V lost 7 bases and J 2 bases, leaving 11 bases between the germline ends. Sequencing was performed with immunoSEQ multiplex PCR; in TCRdb, only in-frame clones are kept and a portion is missing. In the table there are some 110,000 clones, about 89% of which are singletons. This receptor was obtained from a man aged 35 to 55 with acute or convalescent COVID-19. The chain carries TRBV12-3 or TRBV12-4 and TRBJ1-1, with no clear D. Sequenced sample: peripheral blood. The CDR3 nucleotides read TGTGCCAGCACTCTGAGGCCTAACACTGAAGCTTTCTTT. This translates into CASTLRPNTEAFF.